Listed here is a single TCR beta chain. This clone has a single count. No cognate antigen has been identified for it. No qualities accompany the bases; no much larger clone lies one base away. Participants in the prospective study were enrolled through a virtual design, were aged about 18 to 90 years, and lived in 24 United States geographic areas. In the prospective study, cohorts were assigned on the basis of participant-reported clinical history obtained from a screening survey and a study questionnaire. Exposed participants had been in contact, within 2 weeks of entering the study, with a person who had a PCR-confirmed or clinician-diagnosed case of COVID-19. In the prospective study, mobile phlebotomists collected whole blood, serum and a nasopharyngeal or oropharyngeal swab from each participant. Participants in the prospective study had the option to provide additional blood draws and questionnaires over an approximately 2-month period. Blood samples from the prospective study were shipped frozen or at room temperature prior to DNA extraction.

The immunoSEQ Assay, a bias-controlled multiplex PCR, was used to amplify TCRbeta CDR3 regions from genomic DNA. As for how the authors treated the data: The number of nucleated cells in each sample was estimated from the amplification of reference gene primers within the assay. To quantify the absolute abundance of each unique TCRbeta CDR3 rearrangement, sequence reads were collapsed and filtered. For each sample, productive Simpson clonality was calculated as the square root of Simpson's diversity index over productive rearrangements. Here the immuneACCESS table is served through TCRdb, limited to in-frame sequences with V and J called. Missing clones are a known gap in these copies; in checked studies unresolved V genes cover under half, and the rest lacks a known reason. V and J calls and clone size are those listed in that table; D and trimming were worked out from the DNA. The sample profile shows 250,000 or so clones; around 93% of them were found once. The top ten clones comprise 2.5% to 3% of the sample.

The sample originates from a study of blood T cell repertoires in COVID-19 (dated by TCRdb to about 2020). Turning to the overall study: Collaborator samples came from the United States, Italy and Spain and covered acute and convalescent phases of COVID-19. The material from the prospective study consisted of cDNA or gDNA derived from T cells, B-cell-depleted T cells, or PBMCs. Deeply sampled blood TCRbeta repertoires from subjects exposed to, actively infected with, or recovered from COVID-19 were included in the dataset. The repertoires were released in a freely available public database meant as a resource for research on the immune response to SARS-CoV-2. Samples were obtained from the ongoing ImmuneRACE study (first 160 participants) and from 1,254 subjects provided by 6 global collaborators. Nearly every sample came with metadata listing a de-identified subject ID, COVID-19 status, age in years and sex. HLA class I and class II types, where available, came from metadata supplied by the sample provider rather than from assay-based typing. The paper's findings and limits, for the study overall: The amount of clinical and demographic metadata varied by source and participant and was provided uncurated.

CDR1 and CDR2 are drawn from the germline V gene: SGHDN, FVKESK. V ends up 4 bases short and J 5 bases short, with an unmatched junction base count of 9. The CDR3 covers 16 residues, taking in both the cysteine and the phenylalanine. CDR3 DNA is the only sequence kept; it has 48 bases, read in frame from the first base. The sample consisted of PBMCs or T cells enriched from blood (not recorded which). The origin of this receptor is a middle-aged man who had been exposed to COVID-19. The V gene is TRBV14 and the J gene is TRBJ2-5; the central 11 bases match TRBD2. The nucleotide sequence reads TGTGCCAGCAGCCCGACTAGCGGGAAAGCGCGTGAGACCCAGTACTTC. Its translation is CASSPTSGKARETQYF.